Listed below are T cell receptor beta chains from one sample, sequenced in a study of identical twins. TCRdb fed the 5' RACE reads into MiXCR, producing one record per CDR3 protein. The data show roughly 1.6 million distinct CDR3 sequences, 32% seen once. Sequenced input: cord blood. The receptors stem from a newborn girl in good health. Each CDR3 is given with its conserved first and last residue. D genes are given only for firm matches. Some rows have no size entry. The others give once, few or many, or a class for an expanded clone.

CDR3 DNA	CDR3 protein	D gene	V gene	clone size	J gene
TGTGCCAGCAGCTTGGGACCGGAGGACTATGGCTACACCTTC	CASSLGPEDYGYTF	.	TRBV11-2	.	TRBJ1-2
TGTGCCACCAGCAGAGCAAAGAACACTGAAACTTTCTTT	CATSRAKNTETFF	.	TRBV15	.	TRBJ1-1
TGTGCCAGCAGCTTAGCCTTGCCGGTTAGCACAGATACGCAGTATTTT	CASSLALPVSTDTQYF	.	TRBV7-2	few	TRBJ2-3
TGCAGTGCTAGTCCCTTGAACTACGAGCAGTACTTC	CSASPLNYEQYF	.	TRBV20-1	.	TRBJ2-7
TGTGCCATCAGTGAGTCAGGGGGCATTGGCTACACCTTC	CAISESGGIGYTF	TRBD1	TRBV10-3	.	TRBJ1-2
TGCAGTGCCCTAGCGGGAGAGTTCTACAGTGAGCAGTTCTTC	CSALAGEFYSEQFF	TRBD2	TRBV20-1	.	TRBJ2-1
TGTGCCAGCAGCCAAAGAACCCGGCTAGCGGGGGGGCGTCTCCCCCAAGAGACCCAGTACTTC	CASSQRTRLAGGRLPQETQYF	TRBD2	TRBV11-2	.	TRBJ2-5
TGTGCCAGCAGTCGACTAGCGGTTCTTGAGCAGTTCTTC	CASSRLAVLEQFF	TRBD2	TRBV6-1	.	TRBJ2-1
TGTGCCAGCAGTCGCCGGACTAGCGGGTGGAGGAGGGGCACAGATACGCAGTATTTT	CASSRRTSGWRRGTDTQYF	TRBD2	TRBV28	.	TRBJ2-3
TGCAGCGTTGGTCGCGAGACCCAGTACTTC	CSVGRETQYF	.	TRBV29-1	many	TRBJ2-5
TGTGCCAGCAGTCCCTCCCTCGGGGGGGCGCAGTATTTT	CASSPSLGGAQYF	TRBD2	TRBV27	.	TRBJ2-3
TGCAGCGTCCTAGACAGGTCCGCCTACGAGCAGTACTTC	CSVLDRSAYEQYF	.	TRBV29-1	few	TRBJ2-7
TGTGCCAGCAAATATTCGGGCCCCACTGAAGCTTTCTTT	CASKYSGPTEAFF	.	TRBV6-1	few	TRBJ1-1